This T cell receptor beta chain is from a study of cytomegalovirus exposure and HLA in healthy donors (dated by TCRdb to about 2017). In the study overall: According to an earlier analysis of around 600 of the donors, 200 million or so T cells yielded some 110 million unique TCR beta sequences and about 300 Gb of sequence data. About 280 gigabases of sequencing data and around 80 million unique TCR sequences made up an early release that covered roughly 670 HLA-typed donors. Among the roughly 390 genotyped donors, approximately 76% belonged to the genetic ancestry cluster associated with self-reported Caucasian donors. The study aimed to test whether signatures of past pathogen exposure could be identified by cataloging public T cell receptors. The T cell repertoires of several hundred subjects were profiled by immunosequencing and related to cytomegalovirus serostatus. Along with the roughly 610-subject first cohort, a separate validation cohort of over a hundred different subjects was used. To predict cytomegalovirus infection status, the study brought together high-throughput TCR immunosequencing, statistical association of individual TCRs with disease status, and machine learning. In a later analysis, previously published TCR beta repertoires from hundreds of donors were re-analyzed and high-resolution HLA genotyping was added so that TCR occurrence patterns could be studied. Rather than drawing on any new phenotypic data, the later analysis identified candidate immune exposures from TCR beta sequences and the way those sequences occurred across donors. An earlier analysis of more than 450 of the donors used high-throughput TCR beta sequencing to judge whether each TCR beta V gene segment behaved as functional or pseudogenic. Donor age, sex, ethnicity and CMV serostatus were compiled alongside the repertoire data. A later genetic analysis took genome-wide SNP genotypes for about 65% of the 666 donors and used that subset as a discovery cohort. All discovery cohort repertoires had been generated on a single sequencing platform. Both class I and class II loci were covered by HLA typing, at four-digit resolution. The number of donors typed differed by locus, with about 629-630 for A, B, C, DRB1 and DQB1, roughly 520 for DQA1, 606 for DPA1, and about 450 for DPB1. Because of strong linkage in the cohort, a handful of DR-DQ haplotypes were treated as single units for association and clustering. Across roughly 420 genotyped donors of the cohort, an average of 235,054 unique TCR beta nucleotide sequences per donor were sequenced, and approximately 17% of those sequences were non-productive.

The cohort comprised more than 550 healthy bone marrow donors. All cohort members were sampled while nominally healthy, although unrecorded immune exposures were likely present. The donor tested CMV seronegative and was one of the 352 seronegative cohort members. Each donor provided a peripheral blood sample, and peripheral blood mononuclear cells were used for TCR beta sequencing. The Qiagen DNeasy Blood Extraction Kit was used to extract genomic DNA from the blood cell samples. The receptor library was made with the immunoSEQ multiplex PCR assay. For the multiplex PCR, a mixture combining 60 forward primers for TCR Vbeta segments and 13 reverse primers for TCR Jbeta segments was used. The CDR3 region of rearranged TCR beta genes was amplified from genomic DNA by a multiplex PCR assay. Amplified TCR beta libraries were sequenced as 87-base-pair reads on the Illumina HiSeq System. The paper's data handling went like this. Across the roughly 600 repertoires, a later analysis counted roughly 77 million unique TCR beta chains, approximately 12 million of which were shared by at least two donors. Raw reads were error-corrected and collapsed into unique sequences with a nearest-neighbor algorithm that merged closely related sequences to remove PCR and sequencing errors. To assign V, D and J gene segments, CDR3 sequences were aligned to IMGT reference sequences. For a sequence to be retained, a match of at least six nucleotides to both a V gene segment and a J gene segment was required. Rearrangements were classified as productive when the CDR3 lacked stop codons and remained in frame with V and J, and all other rearrangements were classified as non-productive. CDR3 was defined according to IMGT convention as the region running from the second conserved V-encoded cysteine to the conserved J-encoded phenylalanine. Sequences without an unambiguous match to a single V gene segment were excluded from the earlier analysis of a few hundred of the donors. In an earlier analysis of 587 of the donors, V segments were called functional above 56.7% productive rearrangements and were called segregating when the between-donor standard deviation exceeded 5%. A statistical classification framework was developed to diagnose cytomegalovirus status using the catalog of TCR beta chain sequences. In a later analysis, V and J genes were assigned by comparing TCR nucleotide sequences against IMGT/GENE-DB human TR gene sequences. In a later analysis, CDR3 sequences and most-parsimonious VDJ recombination scenarios were assigned using the TCRdist pipeline. A later analysis defined each TCR beta chain by its CDR3 amino acid sequence plus V-gene family, and excluded reads lacking a unique V-gene family. A later analysis removed nearly 600 highly shared, low-generation-probability nucleotide sequences to deal with suspected cross-contamination and a sequencing artifact. In a later analysis, a clonal expansion index for each public chain was calculated from normalized within-repertoire ranks of inferred template counts. In a later analysis, generation probabilities were computed with a VDJ recombination model fitted to out-of-frame rearrangements, and the resulting probabilities were checked against IGoR. Hypergeometric tests were used in a later analysis to score TCR-TCR, TCR-HLA and TCR-CMV co-occurrence, with a repertoire-size bias correction applied to the TCR pairs. False discovery rates were estimated in a later analysis by permuting HLA or CMV assignments 20 times. In a later analysis, co-occurring TCRs were grouped using DBSCAN, and TCRdist sequence similarity was added for clustering within HLA-allele-positive subsets. For co-occurrence clustering, repertoires with fewer than 30,000 or more than 120,000 public chains were excluded, along with roughly five repertoires with anomalous nucleotide sharing. The clones in this table, taken by TCRdb from immuneACCESS, are in-frame only. Not every clone is retained; where verified, under half of the shortfall comes from an unresolved V gene, and the cause of the rest is unknown. That table supplies the V and J calls and clone size; D and trimming were determined from the DNA. The sample table contains 150,000 to 200,000 clones; only one count was recorded for approximately 82% of them. In total, the top ten clones hold 2.2% of the sample.

The CDR3 runs 14 amino acids, cysteine and phenylalanine included. The retained sequence is limited to the CDR3, 42 bases, with the frame set at the first base. The germline V gene (reference sequence) sets CDR1 to LNHDA and CDR2 to SQIVND. From V the trimming removes 4 bases and from J it removes 6 bases, while the gene matches leave 6 bases of the junction unaccounted for. About this clone itself: The target of this receptor is not known. Per-base qualities were not stored, and no clone one base away is much larger.

What the study reported, not specific to this receptor: The 87-base-pair reads could not distinguish some IMGT-functional V segments, including TRBV6-2 and TRBV6-3, so those segments were excluded. An association between a missense DCLRE1C variant and V-gene and J-gene trimming of TCR beta chains was found in a later genetic analysis and replicated in an independent cohort. Sequencing depth was assumed to be roughly uniform across donors in the presence/absence analyses, though that assumption may not hold. Several of the top co-occurrence clusters appeared to be linked to parvovirus B19, influenza, CMV and Epstein-Barr virus, according to a later analysis. In a later genetic analysis, fewer N-insertions in productive TCRs were reported among donors in an Asian-associated ancestry cluster than the roughly 670-donor mean. In vitro tests confirmed that a few of the cytomegalovirus-associated TCR beta chains recognize cytomegalovirus antigens. Because some donors lacked HLA typing at each locus, the association tests relied only on the typed subset. In this cohort, only TCR beta chains were sequenced, and detectable features were limited by the absence of alpha or paired-chain data. An earlier analysis of around 540 of the donors showed that most TCR beta V segments appeared in productive rearrangements either about 87% or about 30% of the time, which broadly matched IMGT annotations. CMV serostatus was the only immune exposure information available for the cohort. A cluster of highly shared sequence variants was judged likely to be a technical artifact of the sequencing pipeline. Specific HLA alleles were associated with about 17,000 TCR beta sequences at a false discovery rate of 0.05 in a later analysis. Correlated functional status among segregating V segments might be attributable to linkage disequilibrium, but an unknown experimental factor could not be ruled out. In the study, about 150 TCR beta chains were listed as associated with cytomegalovirus. Most TCR sequences were seen in very few donors, while some public TCRs were found in many individuals. A later analysis found that most CMV-associated TCR beta chains appeared HLA-restricted, with HLA associations seemingly driven largely by CMV exposure. Compared with equally common non-associated chains, HLA-associated TCR beta chains in a later analysis were more clonally expanded and had lower generation probabilities. It was suggested by the authors that the approach could potentially be generalized to other disease states and immunological phenotypes. When HLA alleles, especially DR and DQ, strongly co-occurred, TCR associations were difficult to assign to individual alleles. In a later analysis, TCR association rates were found to vary across HLA loci, with the most associated TCRs seen for DRB1 alleles and the fewest for HLA-C alleles. The earlier analysis of some 540 of the donors excluded around 17 rarely observed V segments, including chromosome 9 orphons, because counts were too low. Cytomegalovirus status was reported to be diagnosed by the classifier with high specificity and sensitivity in both the original and validation cohorts. A further reported finding was that TCR beta sequences accurately predicted the HLA-A and HLA-B alleles for most subjects in the first cohort.

Sequencing used PBMCs. The chain is encoded by TRBV19 joined to TRBJ2-7, with TRBD1 matching 10 junction bases. The sequence was obtained from a woman under 40 in good health and CMV-seronegative. The CDR3 in this case is CASSTRQGAGEQYF. Read as DNA, the sequence is TGTGCCAGTAGTACGCGACAGGGGGCGGGCGAGCAGTACTTC.